The following is a T cell receptor (beta chain) sequence with its context. Its matching antigen is unknown. This CDR3 region has 18 residues. Germline V gene data show CDR1 as SGHRS and CDR2 as YFSETQ. The germline V and J ends were trimmed by 0 bases and 0 bases, with 17 bases remaining between them. Clones were sequenced by immunoSEQ multiplex PCR, and TCRdb holds only the in-frame ones, with some missing. The sample has 150,000 to 180,000 clones; about nine tenths are singletons. This specimen comes from a study of T cell responses to AZD1222 COVID-19 vaccine. General study points: Mostly white British, mostly female donors; authors suggested clonal diversity may be underestimated. When two AZD1222 doses had been given, Spike-specific TCR breadth and depth rose. Of the AZD1222 recipients, only 5 to 7 were seropositive at baseline. Distributed over spike, vaccine-associated CD4 TCRs predominated at 160-218 and 743-854.

This clonotype originated in an adult in good health. The V call is TRBV5-1, the J call TRBJ2-3; D may be TRBD1 (5 bases). The sequenced sample was peripheral blood, obtained on day 0 of MenACWY control vaccination. This CDR3 is CASSLAVQAIASTDTQYF. The DNA for the CDR3 is TGCGCCAGCAGCTTGGCCGTACAGGCCATTGCTAGCACAGATACGCAGTATTTT.